The present entry profiles one T cell receptor beta chain with its context. This CDR3 spans 15 amino acids. CDR1 and CDR2 from the germline V gene are GTSNPN and SVGIG (reference sequence). Trimming pared 0 bases from V and 3 bases from J, leaving 14 bases between. Using immunoSEQ multiplex PCR, the repertoire was profiled, and TCRdb retains in-frame clones only, with some absent. The sample includes fewer than 90,000 clones, 85% to 95% of them seen just once. This entry comes from a study of T cell changes during pregnancy in multiple sclerosis. The sequenced sample was peripheral blood, obtained in the third trimester of pregnancy. The sequence derives from a female donor with multiple sclerosis, enrolled in a pregnancy study. The chain carries TRBV30 and TRBJ1-2, with TRBD1 as a possible D gene (6 bases). DNA of the CDR3: TGTGCCTGGAGTGTTGGTTCTCCAGGGGACTATGGCTACACCTTC. It codes for CAWSVGSPGDYGYTF.